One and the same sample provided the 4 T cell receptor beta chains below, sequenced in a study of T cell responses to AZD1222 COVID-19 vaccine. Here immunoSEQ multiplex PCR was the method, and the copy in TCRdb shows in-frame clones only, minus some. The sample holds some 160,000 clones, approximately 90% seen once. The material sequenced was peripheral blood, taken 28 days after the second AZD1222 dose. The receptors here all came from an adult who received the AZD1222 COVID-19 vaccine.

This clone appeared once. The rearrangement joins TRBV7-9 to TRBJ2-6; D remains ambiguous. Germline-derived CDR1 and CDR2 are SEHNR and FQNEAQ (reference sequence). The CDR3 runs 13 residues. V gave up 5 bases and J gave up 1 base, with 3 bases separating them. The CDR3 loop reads CASSGSGANVLTF. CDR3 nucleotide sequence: TGTGCCAGCAGCGGTTCTGGGGCCAACGTCCTGACTTTC.

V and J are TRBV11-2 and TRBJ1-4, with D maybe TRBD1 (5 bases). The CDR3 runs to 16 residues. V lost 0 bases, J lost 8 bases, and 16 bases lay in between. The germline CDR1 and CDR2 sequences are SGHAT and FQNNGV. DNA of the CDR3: TGTGCCAGCAGCTTAGATCAGGGTCCCGGTGGGGAAAAACTGTTTTTT. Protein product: CASSLDQGPGGEKLFF.

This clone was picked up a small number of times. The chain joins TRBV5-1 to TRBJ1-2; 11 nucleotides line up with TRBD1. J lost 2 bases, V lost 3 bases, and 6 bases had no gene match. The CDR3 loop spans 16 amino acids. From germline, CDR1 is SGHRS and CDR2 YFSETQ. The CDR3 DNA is TGCGCCAGCAGCTCCGGACAGGGGGCCCGAAACTATGGCTACACCTTC. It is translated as CASSSGQGARNYGYTF.

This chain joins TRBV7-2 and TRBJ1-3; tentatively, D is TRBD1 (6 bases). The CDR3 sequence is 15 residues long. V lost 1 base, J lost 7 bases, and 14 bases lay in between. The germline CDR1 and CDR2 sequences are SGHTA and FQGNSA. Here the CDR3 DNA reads TGTGCCAGCAGCTTAGTTATCGGGAGGGGGAACACCATATATTTT. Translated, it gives CASSLVIGRGNTIYF.